This TCR beta chain was observed in a study of blood T cell repertoires in COVID-19. On the study more broadly: COVID-19 samples collected from the United States, Italy and Spain covered acute and convalescent phases.

Germline V lookup: CDR1 LNHNV, CDR2 YYDKDF (reference sequence). The CDR3 is made up of 14 amino acids. The germline V and J ends were trimmed by 6 bases and 0 bases, with 9 bases remaining between them. In the original processing: Amplified reference gene primers provided the basis for estimating nucleated cell counts. Clones were sequenced by immunoSEQ multiplex PCR, and TCRdb holds only the in-frame ones, with some missing. The V and J calls and clone size were taken over from that table, and D and trimming were inferred from the DNA. The table has roughly 240,000 clones, more than 65% seen once. The V call is TRBV15, the J call TRBJ2-1, with D perhaps matching TRBD2 (5 bases). Sequenced material: peripheral blood. This TCR was sampled from a man aged 35-49 years who had recovered from COVID-19. For the CDR3, the DNA is TGTGCCACCAGAGGCGGAGGCTCCTACAATGAGCAGTTCTTC. This gives the protein CATRGGGSYNEQFF. Full variable domain (remainder filled in from reference TRBV15 and TRBJ2-1): DAMVIQNPRYQVTQFGKPVTLSCSQTLNHNVMYWYQQKSSQAPKLLFHYYDKDFNNEADTPDNFQSRRPNTSFCFLDIRSPGLGDTAMYLCATRGGGSYNEQFFGPGTRLTVL.